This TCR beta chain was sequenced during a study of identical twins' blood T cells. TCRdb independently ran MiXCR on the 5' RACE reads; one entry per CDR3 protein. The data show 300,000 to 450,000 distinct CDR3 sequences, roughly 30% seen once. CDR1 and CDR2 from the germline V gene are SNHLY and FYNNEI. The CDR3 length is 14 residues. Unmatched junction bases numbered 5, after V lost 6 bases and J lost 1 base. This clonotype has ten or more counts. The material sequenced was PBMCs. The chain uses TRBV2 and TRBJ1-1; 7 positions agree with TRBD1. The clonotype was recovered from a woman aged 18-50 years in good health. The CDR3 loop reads CASRRGQENTEAFF. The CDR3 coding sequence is TGTGCCAGCAGACGTGGACAGGAGAACACTGAAGCTTTCTTT. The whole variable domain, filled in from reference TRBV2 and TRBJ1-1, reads EPEVTQTPSHQVTQMGQEVILRCVPISNHLYFYWYRQILGQKVEFLVSFYNNEISEKSEIFDDQFSVERPDGSNFTLKIRSTKLEDSAMYFCASRRGQENTEAFFGQGTRLTVV.